This T cell receptor (beta chain) stems from a study of blood T cells in healthy people across ages. A word on this clonotype: Its antigen remains unidentified.

Every participating donor contributed 7.5 to 10 milliliters of peripheral blood through a draw. Per-sample yields of isolated PBMCs were at least 6 million. For the second PCR, which ran for about 7 to 11 cycles, a sample-barcoded 5' primer and a J-beta primer mix were used. TCRdb re-analysed the 5' RACE reads in MiXCR, keeping a single row per CDR3 protein. Here the sample spans 800,000 to 950,000 distinct CDR3 sequences, 40% to 60% being singletons. Findings of the study overall: Diversity was higher, and naive CD4+ cells more numerous, in long-lived donors than in aged donors. Estimates drawn from one million T cells were deemed to understate diversity.

The receptor was isolated from a man in his thirties or forties in good health. Source material: blood.

The CDR3 spells CASDTISDRGPRKEQYF. As DNA, the CDR3 is TGCGCCAGCGACACTATCTCGGACAGGGGCCCCCGAAAGGAGCAGTACTTC. The chain has TRBV5-1 and TRBJ2-7; the match to TRBD1 covers 9 bases. The V gene end was trimmed by 7 bases and the J gene end by 7 bases; junction bases not matched to a gene: 21. Germline CDR1 is SGHRS and CDR2 is YFSETQ. The CDR3 covers 17 residues.